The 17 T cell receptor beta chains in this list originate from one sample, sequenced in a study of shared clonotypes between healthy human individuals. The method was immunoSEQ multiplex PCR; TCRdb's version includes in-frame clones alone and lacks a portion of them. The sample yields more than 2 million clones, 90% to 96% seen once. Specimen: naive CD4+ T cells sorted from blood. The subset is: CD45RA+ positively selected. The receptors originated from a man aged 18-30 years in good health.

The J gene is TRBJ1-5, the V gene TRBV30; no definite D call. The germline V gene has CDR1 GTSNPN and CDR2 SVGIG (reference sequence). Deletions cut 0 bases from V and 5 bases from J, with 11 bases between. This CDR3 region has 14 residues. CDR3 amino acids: CAWSVQGFDQPQHF. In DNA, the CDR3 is TGTGCCTGGAGTGTACAAGGTTTTGATCAGCCCCAGCATTTT.

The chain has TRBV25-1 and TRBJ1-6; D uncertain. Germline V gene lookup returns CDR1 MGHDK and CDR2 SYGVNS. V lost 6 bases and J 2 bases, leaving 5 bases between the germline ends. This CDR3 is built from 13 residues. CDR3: CASRGTYNSPLHF. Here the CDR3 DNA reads TGTGCCAGCAGAGGTACCTATAATTCACCCCTCCACTTT. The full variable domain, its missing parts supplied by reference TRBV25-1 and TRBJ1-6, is EADIYQTPRYLVIGTGKKITLECSQTMGHDKMYWYQQDPGMELHLIHYSYGVNSTEKGDLSSESTVSRIRTEHFPLTLESARPSHTSQYLCASRGTYNSPLHFGNGTRLTVT.

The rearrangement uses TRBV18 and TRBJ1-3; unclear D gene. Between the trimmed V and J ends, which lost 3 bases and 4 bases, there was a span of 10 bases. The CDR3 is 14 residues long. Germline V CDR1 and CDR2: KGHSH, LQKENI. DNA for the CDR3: TGTGCCAGCTCACCTAGTCAAATCGGAAACACCATATATTTT. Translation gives CASSPSQIGNTIYF.

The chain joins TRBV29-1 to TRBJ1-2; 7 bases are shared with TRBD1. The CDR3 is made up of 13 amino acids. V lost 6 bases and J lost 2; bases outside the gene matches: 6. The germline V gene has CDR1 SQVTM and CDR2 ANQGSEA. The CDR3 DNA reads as TGCAGCGTCGCCCTGGGACAGAACTATGGCTACACCTTC. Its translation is CSVALGQNYGYTF.

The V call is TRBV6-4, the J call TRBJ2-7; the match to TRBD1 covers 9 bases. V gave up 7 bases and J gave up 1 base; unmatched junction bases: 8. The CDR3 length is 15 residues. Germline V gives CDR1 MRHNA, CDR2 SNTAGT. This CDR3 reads CASKLGQGSSYEQYF. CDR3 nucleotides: TGTGCCAGCAAACTCGGACAGGGGAGTTCCTACGAGCAGTACTTC.

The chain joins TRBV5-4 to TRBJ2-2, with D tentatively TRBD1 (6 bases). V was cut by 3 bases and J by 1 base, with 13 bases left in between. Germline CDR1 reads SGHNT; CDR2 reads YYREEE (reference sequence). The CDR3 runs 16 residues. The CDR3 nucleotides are TGTGCCAGCAGCTCCTCCGCGACAGGGAACACCGGGGAGCTGTTTTTT. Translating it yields CASSSSATGNTGELFF.

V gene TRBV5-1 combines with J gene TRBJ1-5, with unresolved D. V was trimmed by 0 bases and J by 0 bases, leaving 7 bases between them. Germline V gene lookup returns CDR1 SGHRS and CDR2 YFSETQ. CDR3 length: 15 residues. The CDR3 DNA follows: TGCGCCAGCAGCTTGGGGGGATTTAGCAATCAGCCCCAGCATTTT. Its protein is CASSLGGFSNQPQHF.

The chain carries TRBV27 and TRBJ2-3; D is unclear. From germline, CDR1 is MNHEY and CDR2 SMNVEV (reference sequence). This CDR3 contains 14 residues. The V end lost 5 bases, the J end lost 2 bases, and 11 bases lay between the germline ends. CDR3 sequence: CASSLIGVTDTQYF. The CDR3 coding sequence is TGTGCCAGCAGTCTTATTGGGGTCACAGATACGCAGTATTTT.

CDR3 DNA: TGCGCCAGCAGCCAAGATTGGGACAGGGCAAGCTCCTACAATGAGCAGTTCTTC. Protein: CASSQDWDRASSYNEQFF. The chain links TRBV4-1 to TRBJ2-1; TRBD1 aligns across 9 bases. The V and J ends lost 0 bases and 0 bases, in that order; junction bases with no gene match: 6. The CDR3 totals 18 residues. In germline, CDR1 is MGHRA, CDR2 YSYEKL.

The CDR3: CASGDNQPQHF. The CDR3 DNA is TGTGCCTCAGGGGACAATCAGCCCCAGCATTTT. The chain has TRBV10-3 and TRBJ1-5; TRBD1 might be the D (6 bases). This CDR3 has 11 residues. The germline V gene encodes CDR1 ENHRY and CDR2 SYGVKD. The germline V and J ends were trimmed by 11 bases and 3 bases, with 8 bases remaining between them.

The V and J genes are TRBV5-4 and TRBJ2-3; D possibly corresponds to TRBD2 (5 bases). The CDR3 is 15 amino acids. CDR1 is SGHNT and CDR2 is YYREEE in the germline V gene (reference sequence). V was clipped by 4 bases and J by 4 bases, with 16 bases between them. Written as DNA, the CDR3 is TGTGCCAGCAGCGGCGGACGAGGAGGCGCAGATACGCAGTATTTT. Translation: CASSGGRGGADTQYF.

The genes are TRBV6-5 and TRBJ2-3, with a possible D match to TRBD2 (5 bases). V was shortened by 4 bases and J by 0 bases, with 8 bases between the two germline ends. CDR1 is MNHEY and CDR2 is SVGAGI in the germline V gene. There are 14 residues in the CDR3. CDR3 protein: CASSSGISTDTQYF. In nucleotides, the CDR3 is TGTGCCAGCAGTTCGGGGATTAGCACAGATACGCAGTATTTT.

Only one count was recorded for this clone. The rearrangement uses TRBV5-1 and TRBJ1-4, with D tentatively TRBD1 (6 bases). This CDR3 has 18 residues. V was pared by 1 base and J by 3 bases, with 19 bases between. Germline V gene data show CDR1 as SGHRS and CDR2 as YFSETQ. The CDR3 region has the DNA TGCGCCAGCAGCTTGTCAGCGGCCGGGGGCCGGGCTAATGAAAAACTGTTTTTT. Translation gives CASSLSAAGGRANEKLFF.

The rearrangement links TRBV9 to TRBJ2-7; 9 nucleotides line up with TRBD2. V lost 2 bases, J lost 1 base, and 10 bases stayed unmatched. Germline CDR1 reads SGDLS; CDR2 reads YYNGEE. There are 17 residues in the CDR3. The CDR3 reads CASSVGSSGSRSYEQYF. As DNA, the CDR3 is TGTGCCAGCAGCGTTGGGAGTAGCGGGAGCCGTTCCTACGAGCAGTACTTC.

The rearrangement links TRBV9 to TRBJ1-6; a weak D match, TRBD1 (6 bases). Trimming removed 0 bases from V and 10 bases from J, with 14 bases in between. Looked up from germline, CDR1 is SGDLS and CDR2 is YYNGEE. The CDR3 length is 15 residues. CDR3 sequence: CASSVAQGIGSPLHF. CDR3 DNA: TGTGCCAGCAGCGTAGCCCAGGGGATTGGGTCACCCCTCCACTTT.

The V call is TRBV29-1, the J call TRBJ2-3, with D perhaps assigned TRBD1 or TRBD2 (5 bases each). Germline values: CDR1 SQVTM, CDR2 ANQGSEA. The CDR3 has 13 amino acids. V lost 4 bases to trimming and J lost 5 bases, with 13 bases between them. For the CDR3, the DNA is TGCAGCGTTGCTGAGGGGAACGGAGATACGCAGTATTTT. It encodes CSVAEGNGDTQYF.

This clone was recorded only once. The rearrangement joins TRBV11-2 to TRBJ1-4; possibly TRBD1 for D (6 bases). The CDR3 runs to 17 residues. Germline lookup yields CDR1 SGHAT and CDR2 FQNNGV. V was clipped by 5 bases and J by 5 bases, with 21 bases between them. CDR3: CASSQKKQGVHNEKLFF. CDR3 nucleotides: TGTGCCAGCAGCCAAAAGAAACAGGGAGTTCACAATGAAAAACTGTTTTTT.